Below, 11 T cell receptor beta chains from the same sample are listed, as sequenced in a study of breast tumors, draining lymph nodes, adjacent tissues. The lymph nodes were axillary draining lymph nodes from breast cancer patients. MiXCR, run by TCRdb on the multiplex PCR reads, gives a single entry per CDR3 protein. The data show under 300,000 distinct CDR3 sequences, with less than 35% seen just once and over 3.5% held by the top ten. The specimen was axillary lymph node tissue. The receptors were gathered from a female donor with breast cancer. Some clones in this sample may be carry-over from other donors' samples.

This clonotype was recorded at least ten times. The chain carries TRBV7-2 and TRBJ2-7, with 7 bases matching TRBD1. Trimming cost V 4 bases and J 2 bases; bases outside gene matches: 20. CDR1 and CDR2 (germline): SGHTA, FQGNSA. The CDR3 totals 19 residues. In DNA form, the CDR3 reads TGTGCCAGCAGCTCCCGGGGACAGTTCGGGGCTGAGAAGGCCTACGAGCAGTACTTC. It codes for CASSSRGQFGAEKAYEQYF.

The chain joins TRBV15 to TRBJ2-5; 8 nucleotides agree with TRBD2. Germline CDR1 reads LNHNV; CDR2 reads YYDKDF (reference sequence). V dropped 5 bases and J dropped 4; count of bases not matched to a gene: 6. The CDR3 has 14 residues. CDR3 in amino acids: CATSRGGGPETQYF. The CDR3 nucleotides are TGTGCCACCAGCCGGGGGGGAGGGCCAGAGACCCAGTACTTC.

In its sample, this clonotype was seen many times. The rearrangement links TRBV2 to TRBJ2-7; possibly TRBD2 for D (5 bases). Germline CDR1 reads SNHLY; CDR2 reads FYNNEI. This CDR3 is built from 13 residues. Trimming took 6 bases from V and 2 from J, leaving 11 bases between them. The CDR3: CASSSRETYEQYF. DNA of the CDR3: TGTGCCAGCAGCTCGAGGGAAACCTACGAGCAGTACTTC.

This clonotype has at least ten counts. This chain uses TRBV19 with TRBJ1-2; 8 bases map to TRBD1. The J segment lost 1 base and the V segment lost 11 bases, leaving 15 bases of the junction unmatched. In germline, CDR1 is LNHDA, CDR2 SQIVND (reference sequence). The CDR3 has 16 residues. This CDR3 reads CASRRTGGLGNYGYTF. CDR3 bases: TGTGCCTCGAGGCGCACAGGGGGATTGGGTAACTATGGCTACACCTTC.

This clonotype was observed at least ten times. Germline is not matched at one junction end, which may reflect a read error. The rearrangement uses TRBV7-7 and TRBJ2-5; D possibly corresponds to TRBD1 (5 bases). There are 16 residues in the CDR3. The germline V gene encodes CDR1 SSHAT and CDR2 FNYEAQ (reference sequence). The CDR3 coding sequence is TGTGCTAGCAGCTTAGCCACAGGTGCCTCTAAAGAGACCCAGTACTTC. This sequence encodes CASSLATGASKETQYF.

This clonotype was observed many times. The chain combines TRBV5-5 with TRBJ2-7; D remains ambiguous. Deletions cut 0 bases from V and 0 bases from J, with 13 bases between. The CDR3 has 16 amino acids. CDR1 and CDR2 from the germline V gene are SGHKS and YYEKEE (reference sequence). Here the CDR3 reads CASSLAMAASSYEQYF. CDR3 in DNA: TGTGCCAGCAGCTTGGCCATGGCAGCGAGCTCCTACGAGCAGTACTTC.

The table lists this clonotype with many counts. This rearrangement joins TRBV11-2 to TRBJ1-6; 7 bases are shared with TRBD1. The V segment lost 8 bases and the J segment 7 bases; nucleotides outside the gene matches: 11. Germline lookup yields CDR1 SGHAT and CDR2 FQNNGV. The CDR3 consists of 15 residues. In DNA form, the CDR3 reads TGTGCCAGCCGTGAGGAGGGGGCAAGAAATTCACCCCTCCACTTT. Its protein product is CASREEGARNSPLHF.

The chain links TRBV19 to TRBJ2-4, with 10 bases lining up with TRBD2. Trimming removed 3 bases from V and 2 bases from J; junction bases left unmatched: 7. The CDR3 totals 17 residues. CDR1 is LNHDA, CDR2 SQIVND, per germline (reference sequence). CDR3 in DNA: TGTGCCAGTAGTATTTATGATAGCGGGAGGACCAAAAACATTCAGTACTTC. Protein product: CASSIYDSGRTKNIQYF.

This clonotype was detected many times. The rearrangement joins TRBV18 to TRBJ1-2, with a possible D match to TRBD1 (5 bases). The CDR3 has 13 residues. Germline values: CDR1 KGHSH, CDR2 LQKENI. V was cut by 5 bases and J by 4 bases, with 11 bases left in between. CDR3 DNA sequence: TGTGCCAGCTCAGCACAGGTTGGCTATGGCTACACCTTC. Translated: CASSAQVGYGYTF.

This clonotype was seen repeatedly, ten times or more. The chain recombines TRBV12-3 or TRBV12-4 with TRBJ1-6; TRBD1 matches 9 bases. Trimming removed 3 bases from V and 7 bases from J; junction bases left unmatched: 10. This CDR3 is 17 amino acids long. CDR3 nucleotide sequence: TGTGCCAGCAGTTTCCCCCGGACAGGGGCGAGAAATTCACCCCTCCACTTT. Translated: CASSFPRTGARNSPLHF.

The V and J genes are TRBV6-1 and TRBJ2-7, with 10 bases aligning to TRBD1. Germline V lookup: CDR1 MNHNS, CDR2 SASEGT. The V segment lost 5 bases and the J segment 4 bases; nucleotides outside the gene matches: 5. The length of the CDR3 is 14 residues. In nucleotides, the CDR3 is TGTGCCAGCAGTCGGACAGGGGGTTTTTACGAGCAGTACTTC. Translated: CASSRTGGFYEQYF.